The 30 T cell receptor beta chains in this list originate from one sample, sequenced in a study of T cell changes during pregnancy in multiple sclerosis (dated by TCRdb to between 2019 and 2020). Libraries were constructed by the immunoSEQ multiplex PCR assay. TCRdb mirrors the immuneACCESS table, restricted to in-frame sequences. Some clones are absent from its copies; in checked studies, under half trace to an unresolved V gene, and the reason for the others is unknown. Here the sample has some 28,000 clones; around 89% occur a single time. Together, the top ten hold about 3.3% of the sample. The material sequenced was CD4+ T cells from peripheral blood mononuclear cells, taken in the first trimester of pregnancy. All receptors come from a female donor in good health, enrolled as a control in a pregnancy study.

The gene calls are TRBV18 and TRBJ1-2; 9 bases align to TRBD1. This CDR3 is 15 amino acids long. Germline V CDR1 and CDR2: KGHSH, LQKENI. V was pared by 3 bases and J by 5 bases, with 7 bases of the junction left unmatched. In nucleotides, the CDR3 is TGTGCCAGCTCACCCGACAGGGGGGTACCTTATGGCTACACCTTC. The encoded protein is CASSPDRGVPYGYTF. Looking up the rest from reference TRBV18 and TRBJ1-2 gives the full variable domain: NAGVMQNPRHLVRRRGQEARLRCSPMKGHSHVYWYRQLPEEGLKFMVYLQKENIIDESGMPKERFSAEFPKEGPSILRIQQVVRGDSAAYFCASSPDRGVPYGYTFGSGTRLTVV.

The genes are TRBV11-2 and TRBJ2-7, with 7 nucleotides matching TRBD1. The CDR3 has 15 residues. The germline V gene has CDR1 SGHAT and CDR2 FQNNGV. Trimming removed 4 bases from V and 0 bases from J; junction bases left unmatched: 6. This CDR3 is CASSSSTGYSYEQYF. Here the CDR3 DNA reads TGTGCCAGCAGCTCTTCGACAGGGTACTCCTACGAGCAGTACTTC.

This clone was observed a single time. The rearrangement links TRBV6-1 to TRBJ2-1, with 7 bases lining up with TRBD2. Germline assignment: CDR1 MNHNS and CDR2 SASEGT. The CDR3 has 18 residues. V lost 4 bases and J lost 4; bases outside the gene matches: 16. CDR3: CASSAMRAGAGLYNEQFF. CDR3 bases: TGTGCCAGCAGTGCCATGAGGGCGGGAGCGGGGCTATACAATGAGCAGTTCTTC.

This clone has just a few counts. The rearrangement joins TRBV5-1 to TRBJ1-2; 9 nucleotides agree with TRBD1. CDR3 length equals 15 residues. V was clipped by 0 bases and J by 5 bases; unmatched bases: 5. Germline CDR1 reads SGHRS; CDR2 reads YFSETQ. As DNA, the CDR3 is TGCGCCAGCAGCTTGGCCGGGACAGGGCCTTATGGCTACACCTTC. Translating gives CASSLAGTGPYGYTF.

This clone was counted a single time. The chain carries TRBV6-1 and TRBJ2-7, with D perhaps TRBD2 (5 bases). CDR1 is MNHNS and CDR2 is SASEGT in the germline V gene. The CDR3 runs to 15 residues. V lost 6 bases and J lost 7, with 22 bases in between. DNA for the CDR3: TGTGCCAGCAGCGAGGGTAGCTCCGTTTTTAGGGAGCAGTACTTC. Its translation: CASSEGSSVFREQYF.

This clone was seen once. The chain has TRBV27 and TRBJ2-7; possibly TRBD1 for D (5 bases). V was shortened by 5 bases and J by 0 bases, with 8 bases between the two germline ends. Germline lookup yields CDR1 MNHEY and CDR2 SMNVEV (reference sequence). CDR3 length equals 13 residues. The CDR3 region has the DNA TGTGCCAGCAGTGGGGCTTCCTCCTACGAGCAGTACTTC. Translated: CASSGASSYEQYF.

This chain uses TRBV18 with TRBJ2-2, with 10 bases fitting TRBD1. The germline CDR1 and CDR2 sequences are KGHSH and LQKENI. The CDR3 sequence is 15 residues long. V was clipped by 6 bases and J by 4 bases; unmatched bases: 5. Here the CDR3 reads CASSPGQGSTGELFF. For the CDR3, the DNA is TGTGCCAGCTCGCCGGGACAGGGGTCCACCGGGGAGCTGTTTTTT.

The chain has TRBV5-1 and TRBJ2-7, with 12 bases that match TRBD2. Per germline, CDR1 SGHRS and CDR2 YFSETQ. The CDR3 length is 15 residues. The V and J ends lost 4 bases and 2 bases, in that order; junction bases with no gene match: 4. The CDR3 here is CASSLAGGIPYEQYF. DNA of the CDR3: TGCGCCAGCAGCCTAGCGGGGGGGATACCCTACGAGCAGTACTTC.

The chain combines TRBV5-1 with TRBJ2-7; D call uncertain. Germline V lookup: CDR1 SGHRS, CDR2 YFSETQ. The CDR3 contains 14 residues. Trimming took 1 base from V and 6 from J, leaving 14 bases between them. Here the CDR3 DNA reads TGCGCCAGCAGCTTGACTCCGCCGTCTCCCGAGCAGTACTTC. Translated: CASSLTPPSPEQYF.

The rearrangement uses TRBV28 and TRBJ2-1; 15 positions agree with TRBD2. CDR3 length: 20 amino acids. Unmatched junction bases numbered 14, after V lost 7 bases and J lost 1 base. The germline CDR1 and CDR2 sequences are MDHEN and SYDVKM. CDR3 in DNA: TGTGCCAGCACTCCCCGACTCGGACTAGCGGGGGGGCAGTCCTACAATGAGCAGTTCTTC. This sequence encodes CASTPRLGLAGGQSYNEQFF.

The chain is built from TRBV19 and TRBJ2-3; TRBD2 aligns across 8 bases. The germline V gene has CDR1 LNHDA and CDR2 SQIVND (reference sequence). There are 16 residues in the CDR3. J was trimmed by 2 bases and V by 3 bases; bases with no gene match: 7. CDR3 nucleotide sequence: TGTGCCAGTAGTATCGGGGGGGCCCTCCTCACAGATACGCAGTATTTT. Translation: CASSIGGALLTDTQYF. The complete variable domain, with remaining parts taken from reference TRBV19 and TRBJ2-3, reads DGGITQSPKYLFRKEGQNVTLSCEQNLNHDAMYWYRQDPGQGLRLIYYSQIVNDFQKGDIAEGYSVSREKKESFPLTVTSAQKNPTAFYLCASSIGGALLTDTQYFGPGTRLTVL.

J is TRBJ2-7 and V is TRBV19; 8 positions agree with TRBD2. CDR3 length: 14 amino acids. Germline CDR1 is LNHDA and CDR2 is SQIVND (reference sequence). J was trimmed by 2 bases and V by 3 bases; bases with no gene match: 3. The CDR3 region is CASSIGSGAYEQYF. The CDR3 DNA follows: TGTGCCAGTAGTATCGGTAGCGGGGCCTACGAGCAGTACTTC.

The V and J genes are TRBV27 and TRBJ1-2, with D tentatively TRBD1 (6 bases). CDR3 length equals 13 residues. Germline CDR1 MNHEY, CDR2 SMNVEV (reference sequence). Trimming stripped 3 bases from V and 8 bases from J, with 13 bases between. The CDR3 loop is CASSFFRGRGYTF. CDR3 nucleotide sequence: TGTGCCAGCAGTTTCTTCAGGGGTCGAGGCTACACCTTC.

The chain has TRBV28 and TRBJ2-7; possible D gene TRBD1, 6 bases. The CDR3 runs to 13 residues. Trimming pared 6 bases from V and 3 bases from J, leaving 12 bases between. The germline CDR1 and CDR2 sequences are MDHEN and SYDVKM. The CDR3 nucleotides read TGTGCCAGCAGGCCCTCGGGACACTACGAGCAGTACTTC. Encoded protein: CASRPSGHYEQYF.

The rearrangement links TRBV15 to TRBJ2-7, with 9 positions matching TRBD1. Germline lookup yields CDR1 LNHNV and CDR2 YYDKDF (reference sequence). V lost 7 bases and J lost 6; bases outside the gene matches: 13. There are 15 residues in the CDR3. Here the CDR3 reads CATKSYTGGQSEQYF. CDR3 sequence (DNA): TGTGCCACCAAAAGTTATACAGGGGGCCAAAGCGAGCAGTACTTC.

CDR3: CASSFDRFNEKLFF. The CDR3 coding sequence is TGTGCCAGCAGCTTTGACAGGTTTAATGAAAAACTGTTTTTT. The rearrangement uses TRBV7-8 and TRBJ1-4, with D tentatively TRBD1 (6 bases). The length of the CDR3 is 14 residues. V was pared by 3 bases and J by 4 bases, with 9 bases between. CDR1 is SGHVS, CDR2 FQNEAQ, per germline.

The rearrangement links TRBV5-6 to TRBJ1-1, with D hard to call. Trimming took off 2 bases at V and 0 bases at J, with 11 bases between the two ends. Germline CDR1 SGHDT, CDR2 YYEEEE. The CDR3 has 15 amino acids. CDR3 region: CASSLGMGVNTEAFF. DNA of the CDR3: TGTGCCAGCAGCTTAGGGATGGGAGTGAACACTGAAGCTTTCTTT.

This clone was detected a few times. The J gene is TRBJ1-1, the V gene TRBV7-9; 8 positions match TRBD1. Germline values: CDR1 SEHNR, CDR2 FQNEAQ (reference sequence). Germline trimming cut 6 bases from V and 0 bases from J; bases unmatched to any gene: 12. The CDR3 runs to 17 residues. The CDR3 loop is CASRGIQGADMNTEAFF. DNA for the CDR3: TGTGCCAGCAGAGGGATCCAGGGGGCAGATATGAACACTGAAGCTTTCTTT.

V is TRBV28 and J is TRBJ1-4; no firm D call. Germline V gene lookup returns CDR1 MDHEN and CDR2 SYDVKM. Between the trimmed V and J ends, which lost 8 bases and 0 bases, there was a span of 10 bases. This CDR3 has 14 amino acids. CDR3 bases: TGTGCCAGCGTCTCCTTTGCAACTAATGAAAAACTGTTTTTT. It translates to CASVSFATNEKLFF. The full variable domain, with the rest looked up from reference TRBV28 and TRBJ1-4, is DVKVTQSSRYLVKRTGEKVFLECVQDMDHENMFWYRQDPGLGLRLIYFSYDVKMKEKGDIPEGYSVSREKKERFSLILESASTNQTSMYLCASVSFATNEKLFFGSGTQLSVL.

The chain is built from TRBV19 and TRBJ2-7; D is perhaps TRBD2 (6 bases). The germline CDR1 and CDR2 sequences are LNHDA and SQIVND (reference sequence). CDR3 length: 16 residues. V lost 6 bases and J 3 bases, leaving 21 bases between the germline ends. In DNA, the CDR3 is TGTGCCAGTAGAAGATCCTTAGCGGTTGGGGGCTACGAGCAGTACTTC. It encodes CASRRSLAVGGYEQYF.

The rearrangement uses TRBV14 and TRBJ1-4; unclear D gene. Germline CDR1 is SGHDN and CDR2 is FVKESK. V lost 1 base to trimming and J lost 0 bases, with 6 bases between them. The CDR3 contains 15 residues. The CDR3 DNA is TGTGCCAGCAGCCAAGGGGCAGCAACTAATGAAAAACTGTTTTTT. This sequence encodes CASSQGAATNEKLFF. Filled out from reference TRBV14 and TRBJ1-4, the complete variable domain reads EAGVTQFPSHSVIEKGQTVTLRCDPISGHDNLYWYRRVMGKEIKFLLHFVKESKQDESGMPNNRFLAERTGGTYSTLKVQPAELEDSGVYFCASSQGAATNEKLFFGSGTQLSVL.

The genes are TRBV2 and TRBJ1-4, with 9 bases aligning to TRBD1. The junction had 2 bases not matched to a gene; V was cut back by 3 bases and J by 0 bases. Germline V gene lookup returns CDR1 SNHLY and CDR2 FYNNEI. The CDR3 spans 16 residues. CDR3 region: CASSEDRGTTNEKLFF. CDR3 DNA sequence: TGTGCCAGCAGTGAGGACAGGGGCACAACTAATGAAAAACTGTTTTTT. Looking up the rest from reference TRBV2 and TRBJ1-4 gives the full variable domain: EPEVTQTPSHQVTQMGQEVILRCVPISNHLYFYWYRQILGQKVEFLVSFYNNEISEKSEIFDDQFSVERPDGSNFTLKIRSTKLEDSAMYFCASSEDRGTTNEKLFFGSGTQLSVL.

The rearrangement uses TRBV7-9 and TRBJ1-5; D not certain. This CDR3 comprises 14 residues. CDR1 is SEHNR and CDR2 is FQNEAQ in the germline V gene (reference sequence). Between the trimmed V and J ends, which lost 3 bases and 4 bases, there was a span of 10 bases. The CDR3 DNA reads TGTGCCAGCAGCTTCAGCGGATTGAATCAGCCCCAGCATTTT. Protein sequence: CASSFSGLNQPQHF.

The chain links TRBV10-3 to TRBJ1-3; tentative D call: TRBD1 (6 bases). The germline V gene has CDR1 ENHRY and CDR2 SYGVKD. This CDR3 has 14 amino acids. V was pared by 10 bases and J by 2 bases, with 15 bases between. CDR3 amino acids: CATAQTGAGNTIYF. In nucleotides, the CDR3 is TGTGCCACCGCCCAGACAGGAGCTGGAAACACCATATATTTT.

The chain carries TRBV7-9 and TRBJ2-7; 9 nucleotides agree with TRBD1. The CDR3 extends over 14 amino acids. Germline-derived CDR1 and CDR2 are SEHNR and FQNEAQ (reference sequence). The J segment lost 3 bases and the V segment lost 5 bases, leaving 5 bases of the junction unmatched. This chain's CDR3 is CASSPRDRVYEQYF. CDR3 coding DNA: TGTGCCAGCAGCCCCCGGGACAGGGTCTACGAGCAGTACTTC.

This sequence joins TRBV5-8 and TRBJ2-7, with 8 bases matching TRBD2. The germline V gene has CDR1 SGHTS and CDR2 YDEGEE. The CDR3 contains 12 residues. Trimming at V came to 5 bases and at J to 6 bases, leaving 4 bases not matched to a gene. CDR3 sequence: CASRLREGEQYF. The CDR3 DNA follows: TGTGCCAGCAGGCTTCGGGAGGGCGAGCAGTACTTC.

The rearrangement uses TRBV5-1 and TRBJ2-1, with TRBD2 matching over 10 bases. Trimming at V came to 5 bases and at J to 4 bases, leaving 6 bases not matched to a gene. The CDR3 totals 15 residues. Germline CDR1 reads SGHRS; CDR2 reads YFSETQ. CDR3 loop: CASSFEAGGYNEQFF. In DNA, the CDR3 is TGCGCCAGCAGTTTTGAAGCGGGAGGGTACAATGAGCAGTTCTTC. Supplemented by reference TRBV5-1 and TRBJ2-1, the full variable domain reads KAGVTQTPRYLIKTRGQQVTLSCSPISGHRSVSWYQQTPGQGLQFLFEYFSETQRNKGNFPGRFSGRQFSNSRSEMNVSTLELGDSALYLCASSFEAGGYNEQFFGPGTRLTVL.

V gene TRBV9 combines with J gene TRBJ2-1; TRBD2 agrees at 10 bases. Trimming cost V 0 bases and J 8 bases; bases outside gene matches: 5. The CDR3 runs 15 residues. From germline, CDR1 is SGDLS and CDR2 YYNGEE. CDR3 in amino acids: CASSVGTSGGDEQFF. As DNA, the CDR3 is TGTGCCAGCAGCGTAGGGACTAGCGGAGGTGATGAGCAGTTCTTC.

The chain employs TRBV4-1 and TRBJ1-2, with 7 bases fitting TRBD1. With V trimmed by 3 bases and J by 11 bases, 6 bases remained unmatched. The CDR3 runs 12 residues. The germline CDR1 and CDR2 sequences are MGHRA and YSYEKL. The chain's CDR3 is CASSHSGQPYTF. Here the CDR3 DNA reads TGCGCCAGCAGCCACTCGGGACAGCCGTACACCTTC.

The V and J genes are TRBV6-6 and TRBJ2-5, with 11 bases fitting TRBD1. V trimming: 4 bases; J trimming: 5 bases; junction bases outside the gene matches: 6. CDR1 and CDR2 (germline): MNHNY, SVGAGI (reference sequence). The CDR3 has 15 amino acids. The CDR3 sequence: CASSFPGQGVETQYF. CDR3 bases: TGTGCCAGCAGTTTTCCGGGACAGGGGGTTGAGACCCAGTACTTC.